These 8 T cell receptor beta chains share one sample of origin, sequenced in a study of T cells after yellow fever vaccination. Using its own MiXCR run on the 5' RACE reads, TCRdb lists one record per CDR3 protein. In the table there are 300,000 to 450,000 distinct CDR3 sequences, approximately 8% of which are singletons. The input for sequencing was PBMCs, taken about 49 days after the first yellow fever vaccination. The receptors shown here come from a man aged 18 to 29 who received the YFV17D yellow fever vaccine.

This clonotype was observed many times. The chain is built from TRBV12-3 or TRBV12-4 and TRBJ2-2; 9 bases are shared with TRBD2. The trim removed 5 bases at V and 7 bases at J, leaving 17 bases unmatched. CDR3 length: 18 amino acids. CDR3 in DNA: TGTGCCAGCAGTGCCGCGACTTTGCGGGGGGGCCTCGGCGGGGAGCTGTTTTTT. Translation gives CASSAATLRGGLGGELFF.

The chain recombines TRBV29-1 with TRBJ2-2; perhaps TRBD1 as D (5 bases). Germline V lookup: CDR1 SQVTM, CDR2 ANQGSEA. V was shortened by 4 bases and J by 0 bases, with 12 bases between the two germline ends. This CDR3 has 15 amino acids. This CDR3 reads CSVGREFANTGELFF. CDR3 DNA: TGCAGCGTTGGCAGGGAATTCGCGAACACCGGGGAGCTGTTTTTT.

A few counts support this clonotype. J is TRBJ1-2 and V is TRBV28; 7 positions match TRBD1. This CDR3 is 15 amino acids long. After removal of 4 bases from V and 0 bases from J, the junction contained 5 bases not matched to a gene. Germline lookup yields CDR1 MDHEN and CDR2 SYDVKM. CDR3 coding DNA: TGTGCCAGCAGTTCCGGACAGGTCTCTAACTATGGCTACACCTTC. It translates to CASSSGQVSNYGYTF.

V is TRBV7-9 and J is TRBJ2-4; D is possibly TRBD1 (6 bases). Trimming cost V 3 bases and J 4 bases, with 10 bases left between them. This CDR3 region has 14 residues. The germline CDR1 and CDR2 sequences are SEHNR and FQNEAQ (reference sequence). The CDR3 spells CASSLGQGKNIQYF. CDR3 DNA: TGTGCCAGCAGCTTGGGGCAGGGGAAAAACATTCAGTACTTC.

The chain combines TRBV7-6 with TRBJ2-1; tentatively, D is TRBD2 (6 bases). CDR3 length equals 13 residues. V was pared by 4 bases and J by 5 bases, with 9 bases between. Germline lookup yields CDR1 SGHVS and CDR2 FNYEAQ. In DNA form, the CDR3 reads TGTGCCAGCAGCTGGAGGGTAGACAATGAGCAGTTCTTC. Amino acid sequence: CASSWRVDNEQFF.

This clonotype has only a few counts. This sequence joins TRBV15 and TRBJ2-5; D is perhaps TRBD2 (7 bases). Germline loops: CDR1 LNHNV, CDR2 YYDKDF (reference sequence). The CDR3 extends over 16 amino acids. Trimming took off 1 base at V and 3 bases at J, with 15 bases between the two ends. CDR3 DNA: TGTGCCACCAGCAGAGCGTCCAGGGGAGGGAAAGAGACCCAGTACTTC. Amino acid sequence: CATSRASRGGKETQYF.

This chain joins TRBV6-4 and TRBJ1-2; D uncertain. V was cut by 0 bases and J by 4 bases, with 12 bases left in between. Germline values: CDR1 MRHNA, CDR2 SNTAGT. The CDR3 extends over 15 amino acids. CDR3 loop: CASSDSLVRSYGYTF. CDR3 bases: TGTGCCAGCAGTGACTCCCTGGTACGGAGCTATGGCTACACCTTC.

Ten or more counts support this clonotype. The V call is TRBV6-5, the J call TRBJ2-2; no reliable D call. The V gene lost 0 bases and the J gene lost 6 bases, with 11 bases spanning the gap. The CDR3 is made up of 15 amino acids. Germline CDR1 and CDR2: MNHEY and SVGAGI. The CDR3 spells CASSYSIAGSGELFF. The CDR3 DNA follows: TGTGCCAGCAGTTACTCGATAGCTGGGTCCGGGGAGCTGTTTTTT.